This T cell receptor (beta chain) was recovered during a study of neurological immune-mediated disorders. Via MiXCR, TCRdb re-called the 5' RACE reads, giving one row per CDR3 protein. Of tens of thousands of distinct CDR3 sequences in the sample, around 9.9% were seen once. This clonotype was seen ten or more times. CDR3 length: 12 residues. CDR1 MNHEY and CDR2 SVGAGI come from the germline V gene. Trimming removed 5 bases at V and 9 bases at J, with 11 bases between. The genes are TRBV6-5 and TRBJ2-1, with D possibly being TRBD1 (6 bases). Sequences were obtained from PBMCs. The receptor was derived from a middle-aged man in good health. The CDR3 DNA is TGTGCCAGCAGTGAAAACAGGGCTGAGCAGTTCTTC. As protein: CASSENRAEQFF.